The sequence of this T cell receptor beta chain was determined in a study of shared clonotypes between healthy human individuals. The naive CD8 population came from CD45RO-negative cells selected for CCR7, without terminally differentiated effector memory CD45RA+ cells. Here immunoSEQ multiplex PCR was the method, and the copy in TCRdb shows in-frame clones only, minus some. The table has over 750,000 clones, about 96% seen once. Germline V lookup: CDR1 MNHEY, CDR2 SVGAGI. CDR3 length equals 12 residues. Trimming cost V 6 bases and J 9 bases, with 12 bases left between them. This clonotype was obtained from a man aged 30-40 years in good health. What was sequenced was naive CD8+ T cells sorted from blood. The chain employs TRBV6-5 and TRBJ2-1, with D tentatively TRBD1 (6 bases). The DNA for the CDR3 is TGTGCCAGCAGCCAGACAGGAGCTGAGCAGTTCTTC. This sequence encodes CASSQTGAEQFF.